The clone carrying this TCR beta chain came up a few times. Germline V gene lookup returns CDR1 MDHEN and CDR2 SYDVKM. CDR3 length: 16 amino acids. Unmatched junction bases numbered 6, after V lost 4 bases and J lost 1 base. The data belong to a study of blood T cell repertoires in COVID-19. Clones were sequenced by immunoSEQ multiplex PCR, and TCRdb holds only the in-frame ones, with some missing. The data show 100,000 to 150,000 clones, about 81% seen once. This sequence joins TRBV28 and TRBJ2-3, with 9 nucleotides matching TRBD1. What was sequenced was peripheral blood. This clonotype was sampled from a woman of 80 years or more with acute or convalescent COVID-19. CDR3 protein: CASSSPQGAGTDTQYF. CDR3 DNA sequence: TGTGCCAGCAGTTCACCACAGGGGGCTGGCACAGATACGCAGTATTTT.